In this sample, the clone carrying this T cell receptor (beta chain) turned up a few times. CDR1 is SGHTS, CDR2 YDEGEE, per germline. The CDR3 sequence is 13 residues long. Trimming cost V 0 bases and J 9 bases, with 10 bases left between them. The sample is drawn from a study of CD8+CD57+ T cells in acquired aplastic anemia. Study in general: Average DNA yield from sorted CD4+ and CD8+ cells was 3.2 ug.

Genomic DNA constituted the template upon which TCR beta VDJ and CDR3 profiling was performed. TCRdb called the reads again in MiXCR, with one record for every CDR3 protein. The table shows about 200,000 distinct CDR3 sequences, with roughly 45% occurring only once. It was patients with CD8+CD57+ cell expansion by flow cytometry who were chosen for sequencing. With no exception, the patients had severe acquired aplastic anemia. Blood sampling was performed on the patients, and none of them had received therapy by then. The clonotype comes from a human donor with aplastic anemia. The specimen was sorted CD4+, CD8+, or CD8+CD57+ T cells (not recorded which) from PBMCs. The V call is TRBV5-8, the J call TRBJ2-1, with D hard to call. The CDR3 coding sequence is TGTGCCAGCAGCTTGGGGCCCCAAGGTGAGCAGTTCTTC. It is translated as CASSLGPQGEQFF.